The T cell receptor beta chain described here comes from a study of blood T cell repertoires in COVID-19 (dated by TCRdb to the early 2020s). Regarding the study in general: Samples covering the acute and convalescent phases of COVID-19 were provided by collaborators in the United States, Italy and Spain. A de-identified subject ID, COVID-19 status, age in years and sex were almost always included in the sample metadata. The repertoires were released in a freely available public database intended as a resource for research on the immune response to SARS-CoV-2. Samples were obtained from the ongoing ImmuneRACE study (first 160 participants) and from 1,254 subjects provided by 6 global collaborators. Deeply sampled blood TCRbeta repertoires from subjects exposed to, actively infected with, or recovered from COVID-19 were included in the dataset. The material from the prospective study consisted of cDNA or gDNA derived from T cells, B-cell-depleted T cells, or PBMCs. Where available, HLA class I and class II types were taken from metadata supplied by the sample provider and were not determined by assay-based typing. Findings and caveats that apply to the study as a whole: Clinical and demographic metadata were provided uncurated, with the amount varying by source and participant.

In the prospective study, participants were about 18 to 95 years old, resided in about two dozen geographic areas of the United States, and were enrolled through a virtual design. Cohort assignment in the prospective study relied on participant-reported clinical history from a screening survey and a study questionnaire. Exposed participants had been in contact with someone with a PCR-confirmed or clinician-diagnosed COVID-19 case within 2 weeks of study entry. In the prospective study, whole blood, serum and a nasopharyngeal or oropharyngeal swab were collected from each participant by mobile phlebotomists. Over an approximately 2-month period, participants in the prospective study had the option of providing additional blood draws and questionnaires. Before DNA extraction, blood samples from the prospective study were shipped at room temperature or frozen. The immunoSEQ Assay, a bias-controlled multiplex PCR, was used to amplify TCRbeta CDR3 regions from genomic DNA. In the paper's pipeline: The number of nucleated cells in each sample was estimated by amplification of reference gene primers within the assay. Sequence reads were collapsed and filtered to measure the absolute abundance of every unique TCRbeta CDR3 rearrangement. For each sample, productive Simpson clonality was calculated as the square root of Simpson's diversity index over productive rearrangements. TCRdb obtained this table from immuneACCESS and retained in-frame rearrangements with V and J assigned. These tables miss some clones; where compared with another copy, unresolved V genes account for less than half of the shortfall, and the remainder is unexplained. The V and J calls and clone size are taken from that table; D and trimming were inferred from the DNA. This sample has about 280,000 clones in its table, and roughly 80% of those were observed once. 5% of the sample comes from the top ten.

The CDR3 measures 15 amino acids from cysteine to phenylalanine. The sequence is cut down to CDR3 DNA, 45 bases in frame from base 1. V is clipped by 4 bases and J by 3 bases, and the sequence between their germline boundaries is 13 bases long. The CDR1 and CDR2 encoded by the germline V gene are SQVTM and ANQGSEA. Concerning this clone: Its antigen is still unknown. The record has no base qualities; no much larger clone is one base away.

The rearrangement combines TRBV29-1 with TRBJ2-6, with the D gene call left open. The specimen sequenced was PBMCs or T cells enriched from blood (not recorded which). This clonotype was sampled from a man aged 35 to 55 who had been exposed to COVID-19. The CDR3 region reads CSVVTGLDGANVLTF. The DNA is TGCAGCGTTGTCACCGGGTTGGATGGGGCCAACGTCCTGACTTTC.